This entry lists 23 T cell receptor beta chains sequenced from one sample in a study of T cell responses to AZD1222 COVID-19 vaccine. Clones were sequenced by immunoSEQ multiplex PCR, and TCRdb holds only the in-frame ones, with some missing. The repertoire holds around 200,000 clones, approximately 93% seen once, with 3% to 5% in the top ten. The sample consisted of peripheral blood, taken on day 0 of AZD1222 vaccination. These TCRs come from an adult in good health.

The chain combines TRBV3-1 (or the pseudogene TRBV3-2) with TRBJ1-1; 7 bases fit TRBD1. The CDR3 has 13 amino acids. Germline V CDR1 and CDR2: LGHDT, YNNKEL (reference sequence). The junction had 3 bases not matched to a gene; V was cut back by 5 bases and J by 3 bases. CDR3 amino acids: CASSYTGDTEAFF. In DNA, the CDR3 is TGTGCCAGCAGCTATACAGGGGACACTGAAGCTTTCTTT.

The chain combines TRBV25-1 with TRBJ1-6; tentative D call: TRBD1 (5 bases). Trimming left V 4 bases short and J 4 bases short, with 14 bases between. This CDR3 has 16 residues. In germline, CDR1 is MGHDK, CDR2 SYGVNS. CDR3 loop: CASSASGTGYNSPLHF. Written as DNA, the CDR3 is TGTGCCAGCAGTGCAAGCGGGACCGGTTATAATTCACCCCTCCACTTT.

The CDR3 bases are TGTGCCAGCAGTACCCAGGAGTCCTACGAGCAGTACTTC. It is translated as CASSTQESYEQYF. This chain links TRBV27 with TRBJ2-7, with D unclear. This CDR3 is 13 amino acids long. V lost 5 bases to trimming and J lost 1 base, with 9 bases between them. Per germline, CDR1 MNHEY and CDR2 SMNVEV (reference sequence).

This clone showed up just a few times. V gene TRBV10-2 combines with J gene TRBJ1-2, with D perhaps TRBD1 (6 bases). Trimming pared 3 bases from V and 7 bases from J, leaving 30 bases between. Germline CDR1 and CDR2: WSHSY and SAAADI. The CDR3 contains 19 residues. CDR3 coding DNA: TGCGCCAGCAGTGATGATTTTCGAGGGGCTTCTGACAGGATTGCTGGCTACACCTTC. Protein product: CASSDDFRGASDRIAGYTF.

This sequence joins TRBV9 and TRBJ2-3; D is perhaps TRBD1 (6 bases). V dropped 3 bases and J dropped 0 bases, with 11 bases sitting between them. Germline CDR1 and CDR2: SGDLS and YYNGEE. This CDR3 has 15 residues. Here the CDR3 DNA reads TGTGCCAGCAGCGCTTGGACAGCTAGCACAGATACGCAGTATTTT. It encodes CASSAWTASTDTQYF. Full variable domain (outside the CDR3, taken from reference TRBV9 and TRBJ2-3): DSGVTQTPKHLITATGQRVTLRCSPRSGDLSVYWYQQSLDQGLQFLIQYYNGEERAKGNILERFSAQQFPDLHSELNLSSLELGDSALYFCASSAWTASTDTQYFGPGTRLTVL.

This chain links TRBV15 with TRBJ1-5; D ambiguous. CDR1 is LNHNV and CDR2 is YYDKDF in the germline V gene (reference sequence). The V end was cut by 3 bases, the J end by 4 bases, with 13 bases between. This CDR3 contains 15 residues. This CDR3 is CATSSARLANQPQHF. As DNA, the CDR3 is TGTGCCACCAGCAGCGCCAGACTAGCAAATCAGCCCCAGCATTTT.

V is TRBV7-6 and J is TRBJ2-5, with a possible D match to TRBD1 (5 bases). Germline V gene lookup returns CDR1 SGHVS and CDR2 FNYEAQ. There are 19 residues in the CDR3. Trimming shortened V by 4 bases and J by 0 bases, and 24 bases separated the two germline ends. CDR3 in DNA: TGTGCCAGCAGCTCGAACAGGAAAGGATATTTGGAGTACCAAGAGACCCAGTACTTC. Its protein is CASSSNRKGYLEYQETQYF. Full variable domain (rest looked up from reference TRBV7-6 and TRBJ2-5): GAGVSQSPRYKVTKRGQDVALRCDPISGHVSLYWYRQALGQGPEFLTYFNYEAQQDKSGLPNDRFSAERPEGSISTLTIQRTEQRDSAMYRCASSSNRKGYLEYQETQYFGPGTRLLVL.

V gene TRBV6-5 combines with J gene TRBJ1-1, with D hard to call. Per the germline V gene, CDR1 is MNHEY and CDR2 is SVGAGI. Trimming left V 2 bases short and J 2 bases short, with 9 bases between. CDR3 length: 14 residues. The CDR3 DNA reads as TGTGCCAGCAGTTACCTCGACGGAAACACTGAAGCTTTCTTT. It encodes CASSYLDGNTEAFF.

This clone was seen only once. This sequence joins TRBV9 and TRBJ2-1, with 12 bases that match TRBD2. CDR3 length: 18 residues. The germline V gene encodes CDR1 SGDLS and CDR2 YYNGEE. Unmatched junction bases numbered 12, after V lost 0 bases and J lost 8 bases. Here the CDR3 reads CASSVALRGLAGYHEQFF. The CDR3 DNA sequence: TGTGCCAGCAGCGTAGCTCTCCGAGGACTAGCGGGATATCATGAGCAGTTCTTC.

V is TRBV10-3 and J is TRBJ2-2, with 10 bases identical to TRBD2. This CDR3 has 16 amino acids. The junction had 8 bases not matched to a gene; V was cut back by 5 bases and J by 5 bases. Germline CDR1 reads ENHRY; CDR2 reads SYGVKD. CDR3 in DNA: TGTGCCATCAGTACCGCTAGCGGGAGAAGAACCGGGGAGCTGTTTTTT. This encodes CAISTASGRRTGELFF.

This chain links TRBV10-3 with TRBJ2-3, with a weak D call TRBD1 (6 bases). Trimming stripped 2 bases from V and 3 bases from J, with 12 bases between. This CDR3 has 15 amino acids. The V gene's germline CDR1 is ENHRY and CDR2 SYGVKD. The CDR3 here is CAISELGRGTDTQYF. As DNA, the CDR3 is TGTGCCATCAGTGAGCTAGGCAGGGGAACAGATACGCAGTATTTT.

The gene calls are TRBV4-1 and TRBJ1-2, with no clear D. The CDR3 covers 17 residues. The V gene lost 4 bases and the J gene lost 5 bases, with 23 bases spanning the gap. CDR1 and CDR2 from the germline V gene are MGHRA and YSYEKL. For the CDR3, the DNA is TGCGCCAGCAGCCTCATACACCCGGCCAGCCTGAATTATGGCTACACCTTC. As protein: CASSLIHPASLNYGYTF.

This clone appeared once. CDR3 loop: CASSKDYTGGSSNSTDTQYF. In DNA, the CDR3 is TGTGCCAGCAGCAAAGACTACACAGGGGGTAGTAGTAATTCCACAGATACGCAGTATTTT. The rearrangement uses TRBV21-1 and TRBJ2-3; the table's D gene call, TRBD1, was not cross checked with the DNA. TRBV21-1 is a known pseudogene. This CDR3 has 20 residues.

The chain joins TRBV3-1 (or the pseudogene TRBV3-2) to TRBJ1-1; the D is unclear. Germline values: CDR1 LGHDT, CDR2 YNNKEL (reference sequence). Trimming removed 1 base from V and 4 bases from J, with 10 bases in between. The CDR3 is 14 residues long. CDR3 sequence (DNA): TGTGCCAGCAGCCAAGGGGTAAGAGGCACTGAAGCTTTCTTT. It codes for CASSQGVRGTEAFF.

J is TRBJ2-3 and V is TRBV5-4; 10 positions match TRBD2. This CDR3 is built from 17 residues. V trimming: 2 bases; J trimming: 2 bases; junction bases outside the gene matches: 8. The germline V gene has CDR1 SGHNT and CDR2 YYREEE (reference sequence). The CDR3 here is CASSLTITSGNTDTQYF. CDR3 bases: TGTGCCAGCAGCTTAACAATAACTAGCGGGAACACAGATACGCAGTATTTT.

The chain has TRBV30 and TRBJ1-4, with TRBD1 matching over 7 bases. The CDR3 extends over 16 amino acids. J gave up 0 bases and V 0 bases, and 4 bases lay outside the gene matches. CDR1 GTSNPN and CDR2 SVGIG come from the germline V gene (reference sequence). In DNA form, the CDR3 reads TGTGCCTGGAGTGTAGGGGGCTTTGCAACTAATGAAAAACTGTTTTTT. It codes for CAWSVGGFATNEKLFF.

V is TRBV11-2 and J is TRBJ1-4; tentative D call: TRBD1 (5 bases). CDR3 length equals 16 residues. The germline V gene encodes CDR1 SGHAT and CDR2 FQNNGV. Trimming pared 4 bases from V and 5 bases from J, leaving 17 bases between. CDR3 loop: CASSSYRKAENEKLFF. CDR3 nucleotides: TGTGCCAGCAGCTCCTACAGGAAGGCGGAAAATGAAAAACTGTTTTTT.

The chain joins TRBV24-1 to TRBJ2-1, with no clear D. V was clipped by 8 bases and J by 5 bases, with 6 bases between them. Germline V gene sequence: CDR1 KGHDR, CDR2 SFDVKD. The CDR3 is made up of 11 amino acids. Here the CDR3 DNA reads TGTGCCACCATGTGGAACAATGAGCAGTTCTTC. Its protein product is CATMWNNEQFF.

This clone was recorded only once. The gene calls are TRBV5-1 and TRBJ1-1; D remains unclear. V lost 5 bases and J lost 4, with 21 bases in between. The CDR3 has 16 amino acids. In germline, CDR1 is SGHRS, CDR2 YFSETQ. The CDR3 spells CASSTVPGRGVTEAFF. CDR3 in DNA: TGCGCCAGCAGTACAGTCCCCGGCCGAGGAGTCACTGAAGCTTTCTTT.

CDR3 coding DNA: TGCGCCAGCAAAATGGTACCCGTGATCTTGAACACTGAAGCTTTCTTT. It encodes CASKMVPVILNTEAFF. The chain links TRBV5-1 to TRBJ1-1; no clear D. The V end was cut by 6 bases, the J end by 0 bases, with 18 bases between. The CDR3 covers 16 residues. CDR1 and CDR2 (germline): SGHRS, YFSETQ. Together with reference TRBV5-1 and TRBJ1-1, the CDR3 gives the full variable domain: KAGVTQTPRYLIKTRGQQVTLSCSPISGHRSVSWYQQTPGQGLQFLFEYFSETQRNKGNFPGRFSGRQFSNSRSEMNVSTLELGDSALYLCASKMVPVILNTEAFFGQGTRLTVV.

This clone has just one count. The V gene is TRBV6-5, the J gene TRBJ1-1, with a weak D call TRBD1 (5 bases). The V gene lost 6 bases and the J gene lost 1 base, with 12 bases spanning the gap. The CDR3 sequence is 14 residues long. CDR1 is MNHEY and CDR2 is SVGAGI in the germline V gene. CDR3 sequence: CASRAGRGNTEAFF. The DNA for the CDR3 is TGTGCCAGCAGGGCAGGGCGGGGGAACACTGAAGCTTTCTTT.

V is TRBV5-1 and J is TRBJ1-1; the match to TRBD1 covers 9 bases. Per germline, CDR1 SGHRS and CDR2 YFSETQ. The length of the CDR3 is 14 residues. The junction had 3 bases not matched to a gene; V was cut back by 5 bases and J by 1 base. CDR3 amino acids: CASRGTGQNTEAFF. As DNA, the CDR3 is TGCGCCAGCAGAGGGACAGGGCAGAACACTGAAGCTTTCTTT.

The chain links TRBV6-5 to TRBJ2-5; a weak D match, TRBD1 (5 bases). CDR3 length equals 15 residues. The germline CDR1 and CDR2 sequences are MNHEY and SVGAGI. The germline V and J ends were trimmed by 6 bases and 2 bases, with 16 bases remaining between them. This CDR3 reads CASSDRRGIQETQYF. The CDR3 nucleotides read TGTGCCAGCAGCGACAGAAGGGGAATTCAAGAGACCCAGTACTTC.